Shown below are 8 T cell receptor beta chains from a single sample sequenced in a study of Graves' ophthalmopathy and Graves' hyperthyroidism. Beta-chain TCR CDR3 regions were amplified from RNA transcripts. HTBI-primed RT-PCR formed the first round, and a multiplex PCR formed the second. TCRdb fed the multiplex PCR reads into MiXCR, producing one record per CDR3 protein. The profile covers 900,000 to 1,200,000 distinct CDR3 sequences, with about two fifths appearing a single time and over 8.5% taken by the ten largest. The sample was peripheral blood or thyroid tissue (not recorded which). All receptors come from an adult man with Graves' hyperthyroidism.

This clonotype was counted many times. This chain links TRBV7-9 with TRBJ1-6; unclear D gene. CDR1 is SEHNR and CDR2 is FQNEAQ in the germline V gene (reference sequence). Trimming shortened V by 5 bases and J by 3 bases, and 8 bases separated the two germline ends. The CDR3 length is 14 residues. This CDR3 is CASSHQNYNSPLHF. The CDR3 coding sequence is TGTGCCAGCAGCCACCAGAACTATAATTCACCCCTCCACTTT. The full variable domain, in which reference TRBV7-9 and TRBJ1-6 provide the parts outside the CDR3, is DTGVSQNPRHKITKRGQNVTFRCDPISEHNRLYWYRQTLGQGPEFLTYFQNEAQLEKSRLLSDRFSAERPKGSFSTLEIQRTEQGDSAMYLCASSHQNYNSPLHFGNGTRLTVT.

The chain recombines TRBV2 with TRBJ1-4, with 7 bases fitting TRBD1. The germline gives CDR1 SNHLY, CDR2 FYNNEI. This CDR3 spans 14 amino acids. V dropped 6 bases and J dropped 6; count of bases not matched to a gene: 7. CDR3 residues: CASSLGGQHEKLFF. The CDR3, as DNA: TGTGCCAGCAGCTTGGGGGGACAGCATGAAAAACTGTTTTTT.

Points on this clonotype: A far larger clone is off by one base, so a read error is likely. The CDR3 reads CASRGQAQEAQYF. The CDR3 DNA follows: TGTGCCAGCCGAGGACAGGCTCAAGAGGCCCAGTACTTC. J is TRBJ2-5 and V is TRBV7-9; 7 bases are shared with TRBD1. The germline gives CDR1 SEHNR, CDR2 FQNEAQ (reference sequence). The CDR3 runs to 13 residues.

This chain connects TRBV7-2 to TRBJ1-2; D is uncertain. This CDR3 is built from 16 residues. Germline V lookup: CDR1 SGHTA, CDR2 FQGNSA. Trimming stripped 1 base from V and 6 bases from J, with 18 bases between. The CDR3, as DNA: TGTGCCAGCAGCTTAGAAGGCAGGCCGTATGCCGATGGCTACACCTTC. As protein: CASSLEGRPYADGYTF.

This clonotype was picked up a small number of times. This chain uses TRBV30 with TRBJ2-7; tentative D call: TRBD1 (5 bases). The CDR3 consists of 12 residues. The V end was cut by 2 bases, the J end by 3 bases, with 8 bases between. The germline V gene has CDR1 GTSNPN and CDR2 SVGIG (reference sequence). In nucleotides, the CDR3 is TGTGCCTGGAGTTTACAGGACTACGAGCAGTACTTC. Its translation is CAWSLQDYEQYF. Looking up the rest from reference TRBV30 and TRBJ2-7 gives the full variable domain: SQTIHQWPATLVQPVGSPLSLECTVEGTSNPNLYWYRQAAGRGLQLLFYSVGIGQISSEVPQNLSASRPQDRQFILSSKKLLLSDSGFYLCAWSLQDYEQYFGPGTRLTVT.

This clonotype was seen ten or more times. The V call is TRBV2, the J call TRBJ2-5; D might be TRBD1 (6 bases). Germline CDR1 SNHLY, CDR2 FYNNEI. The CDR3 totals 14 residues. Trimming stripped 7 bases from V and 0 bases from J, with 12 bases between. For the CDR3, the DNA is TGTGCCAGCACCCAGGGGCAGTACCAAGAGACCCAGTACTTC. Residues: CASTQGQYQETQYF.

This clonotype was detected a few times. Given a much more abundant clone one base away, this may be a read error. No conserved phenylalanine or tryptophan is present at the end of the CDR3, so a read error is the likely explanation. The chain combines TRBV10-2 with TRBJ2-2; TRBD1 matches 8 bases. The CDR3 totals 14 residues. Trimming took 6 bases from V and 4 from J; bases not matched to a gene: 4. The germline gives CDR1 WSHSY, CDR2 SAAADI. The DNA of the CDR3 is TGCGCCAGCAGAGGACAGGGAAGCACCGGGGAGCTGTTTCTT. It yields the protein CASRGQGSTGELFL.

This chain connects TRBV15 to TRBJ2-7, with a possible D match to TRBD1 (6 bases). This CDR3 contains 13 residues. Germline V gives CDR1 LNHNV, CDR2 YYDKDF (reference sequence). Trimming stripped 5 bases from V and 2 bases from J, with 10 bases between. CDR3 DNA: TGTGCCACCAGCCCGAGACAGGCCTACGAGCAGTACTTC. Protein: CATSPRQAYEQYF.